This T cell receptor beta chain stems from a study of T cells in Graves' hyperthyroidism and ophthalmopathy. The authors deemed Graves' hyperthyroidism stable absent ophthalmopathy progression within 18 months. Orbital computed tomography, thyroid ultrasound, serum thyroxine and TRAb, and clinical symptoms together informed the diagnoses. J gave up 6 bases and V 5 bases, and 6 bases lay outside the gene matches. Germline V gene sequence: CDR1 MNHEY, CDR2 SMNVEV (reference sequence). The CDR3 extends over 14 amino acids. RNA transcripts served as the template for amplifying TCR beta CDR3 regions. The primer set for the first-round RT-PCR of the TCR CDR3 was HTBI. TCRdb re-derived calls from the multiplex PCR reads in MiXCR, one entry per CDR3 protein. The table has about 200,000 distinct CDR3 sequences, less than 20% seen once. The table lists this clonotype with many counts.

This clonotype originated in a woman aged 45-65 years with Graves' hyperthyroidism. V gene TRBV27 combines with J gene TRBJ2-1, with 8 positions matching TRBD2. The material sequenced was blood. CDR3 amino acids: CASSMGLVGNEQFF. The CDR3 DNA reads as TGTGCCAGCAGTATGGGACTAGTCGGCAATGAGCAGTTCTTC.